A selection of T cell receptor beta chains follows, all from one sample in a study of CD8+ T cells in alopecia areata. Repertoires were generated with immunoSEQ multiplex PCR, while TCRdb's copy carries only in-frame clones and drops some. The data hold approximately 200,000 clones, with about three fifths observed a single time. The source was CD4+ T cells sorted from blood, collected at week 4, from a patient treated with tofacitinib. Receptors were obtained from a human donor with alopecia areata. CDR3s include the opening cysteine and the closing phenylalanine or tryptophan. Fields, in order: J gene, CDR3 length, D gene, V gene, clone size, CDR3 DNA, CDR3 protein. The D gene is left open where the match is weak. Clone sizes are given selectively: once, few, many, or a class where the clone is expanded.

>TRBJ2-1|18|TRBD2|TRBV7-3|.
TGTGCCAGCAGCTTAAGGCCCCCGGGACTAGCGGGCCACAATGAGCAGTTCTTC
CASSLRPPGLAGHNEQFF
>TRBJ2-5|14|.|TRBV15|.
TGTGCCACCAGCAGAGATCGAGCGACAAGTACCAAGTACTTC
CATSRDRATSTKYF
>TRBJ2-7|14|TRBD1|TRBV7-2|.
TGTGCCAGCAGCATAATGCAGGGGGCCTACGAGCAGTACTTC
CASSIMQGAYEQYF
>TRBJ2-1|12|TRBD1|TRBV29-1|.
TGCAGCGTTACGACAGGGGACAATGAGCAGTTCTTC
CSVTTGDNEQFF
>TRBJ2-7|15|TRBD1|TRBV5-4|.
TGTGCCAGCAGCATCCAGGGGGTAGGTGTTTACGAGCAGTACTTC
CASSIQGVGVYEQYF
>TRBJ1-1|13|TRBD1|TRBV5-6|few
TGTGCCAGCAAAAACAGGGGATTCACTGAAGCTTTCTTT
CASKNRGFTEAFF
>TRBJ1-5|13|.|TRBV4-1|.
TGCGCCAGCAGCCAAGTGTCTGGTCAGCCCCAGCATTTT
CASSQVSGQPQHF
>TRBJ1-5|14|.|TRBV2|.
TGTGCCAGCAGTGAAGCGCGGGGAAATCAGCCCCAGCATTTT
CASSEARGNQPQHF
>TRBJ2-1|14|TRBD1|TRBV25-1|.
TGTGCCAGCAGTCCCCGGACAGGGGGCAATGAGCAGTTCTTC
CASSPRTGGNEQFF
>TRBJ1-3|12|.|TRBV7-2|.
TGTGCCAGCAGCCAGACAGGAAACACCATATATTTT
CASSQTGNTIYF
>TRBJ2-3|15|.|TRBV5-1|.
TGCGCCAGCAGCTTGGTGCAGCCGGTCACAGATACGCAGTATTTT
CASSLVQPVTDTQYF
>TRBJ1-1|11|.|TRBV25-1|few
TGTGCCAGCAGTGGTGGGACTAAAGCTTTCTTT
CASSGGTKAFF
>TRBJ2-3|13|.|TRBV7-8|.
TGTGCCAGCAGCTTCGGCAGCACAGATACGCAGTATTTT
CASSFGSTDTQYF
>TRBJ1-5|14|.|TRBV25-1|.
TGTGCCAGCAGGGACAGCGGGGAGAGTCAGCCCCAGCATTTT
CASRDSGESQPQHF
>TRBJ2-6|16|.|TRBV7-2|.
TGTGCCAGCAGCCCTGCGGGCCTCTCTGGGGCCAACGTCCTGACTTTC
CASSPAGLSGANVLTF
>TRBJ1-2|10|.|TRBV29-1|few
TGCAGCGTTGACAGGGAAGGCTACACCTTC
CSVDREGYTF